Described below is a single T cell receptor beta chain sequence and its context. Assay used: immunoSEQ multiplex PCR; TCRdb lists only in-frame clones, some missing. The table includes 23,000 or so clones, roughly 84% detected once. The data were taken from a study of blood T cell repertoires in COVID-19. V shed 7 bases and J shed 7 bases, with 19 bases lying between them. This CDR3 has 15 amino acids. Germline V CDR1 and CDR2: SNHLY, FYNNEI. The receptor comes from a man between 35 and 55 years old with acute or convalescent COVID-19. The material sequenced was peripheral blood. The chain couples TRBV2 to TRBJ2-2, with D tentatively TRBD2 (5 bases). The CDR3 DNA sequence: TGTGCCAGCAACCCATGGGCAGGAGCGGTCGGGGAGCTGTTTTTT. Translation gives CASNPWAGAVGELFF.